This T cell receptor beta chain was captured in a study of T cells in Graves' hyperthyroidism and ophthalmopathy. The study's findings and limits: Ophthalmopathy was predicted by the model a median of roughly 6.6 months ahead of onset. The majority of expanded thyroid clonotypes above 0.001 also appeared in blood.

The CDR3 regions of TCR beta were amplified from RNA transcripts. HTBI primers were used for first-round RT-PCR of the TCR CDR3. One entry per CDR3 protein, called by TCRdb with MiXCR from the multiplex PCR reads. Counted here are some 800,000 distinct CDR3 sequences, 35% to 40% occurring once; the ten biggest clones make up approximately 10%. The sample holds one count of this clonotype. The antigen remains unidentified. Used for diagnoses were clinical symptoms, serum thyroxine and TRAb, thyroid ultrasound and orbital computed tomography. Trimming cost V 4 bases and J 2 bases, with 15 bases left between them. This CDR3 has 16 amino acids. The germline V gene has CDR1 SGHTA and CDR2 FQGNSA.

The chain links TRBV7-2 to TRBJ1-5; tentative D call: TRBD1 (5 bases). The receptor was derived from a man aged 18 to 29 with Graves' hyperthyroidism. The specimen sequenced was blood. CDR3 amino acids: CASSSRKKGGNQPQHF. DNA of the CDR3: TGTGCCAGCAGCTCCAGAAAAAAAGGGGGCAATCAGCCCCAGCATTTT.